What follows describes a single T cell receptor beta chain. Its target is not known. This specimen belongs to a study of response to subunit inactivated influenza vaccine. CDR1 SQVTM and CDR2 ANQGSEA come from the germline V gene. The CDR3 extends over 15 amino acids. The V and J ends lost 6 bases and 12 bases, in that order; junction bases with no gene match: 19. Via MiXCR, TCRdb re-called the RT-PCR reads, giving one row per CDR3 protein. The repertoire holds 590,000 or so distinct CDR3 sequences, with around 13% as singletons. Notes on the study in general: Each seasonal flu vaccination may recruit only limited new T cells, authors suggested.

The origin of this receptor is a man in his fifties who received an inactivated influenza vaccine. Sequencing was performed on PBMCs from blood, taken approximately 15 days before vaccination. V is TRBV29-1 and J is TRBJ2-1, with TRBD1 identical over 8 bases. CDR3: CSVDKTGGGVMMQFF. CDR3 nucleotides: TGCAGCGTAGATAAAACAGGGGGAGGAGTAATGATGCAGTTCTTC.